This is a list of T cell receptor beta chains from one sample in a study of T cells in Graves' hyperthyroidism and ophthalmopathy. TCRdb passed the multiplex PCR reads through MiXCR, listing each CDR3 protein once. The sample consists of hundreds of thousands of distinct CDR3 sequences, less than 25% of them appearing once. Input material: blood. The receptors come from a man aged 25 to 40 with Graves' ophthalmopathy. CDR3s include the opening cysteine and the closing phenylalanine or tryptophan. Each record gives: J gene, V gene, D gene, CDR3 protein. D genes are given only for firm matches.

>TRBJ2-2|TRBV5-1|-
CASSLYENTGELFF
>TRBJ2-5|TRBV6-2/TRBV6-3|-
CASSYARGAETQYF
>TRBJ2-1|TRBV10-1|TRBD1
CASSEGPGQGGEQFF
>TRBJ2-1|TRBV12-3/TRBV12-4|TRBD2
CASSPGLVRIGDNEQFF
>TRBJ1-5|TRBV10-3|TRBD1
CAMSTGDSNQPQHF
>TRBJ2-5|TRBV7-9|-
CASISSGLEETQYF
>TRBJ2-1|TRBV3-1|TRBD2
CASSHLAGGQFF
>TRBJ1-2|TRBV28|TRBD1
CASTEGAGYGYTF
>TRBJ2-1|TRBV6-9|TRBD2
CASSFREKGGNEQFF
>TRBJ2-7|TRBV7-3|-
CASSLNGGTSYEQYF
>TRBJ2-7|TRBV9|-
CASSVAPGQSYEQYF
>TRBJ2-5|TRBV28|TRBD2
CASSPGGNQETQYF
>TRBJ2-1|TRBV24-1|-
CAISRAGSEQFF
>TRBJ2-7|TRBV4-1|-
CASSLTGTVDYEQYF
>TRBJ2-7|TRBV7-9|-
CASSLAWTTGEQYF
>TRBJ1-5|TRBV7-2|-
CASSQEVNQPQHF
>TRBJ2-1|TRBV6-2/TRBV6-3|TRBD2
CASSSIAGGPYSYNEQFF
>TRBJ2-5|TRBV11-2|-
CASSAEEETQYF
>TRBJ2-1|TRBV7-2|-
CASSLGGAIADEQFF
>TRBJ1-2|TRBV20-1|TRBD1
CSARGGQTGGYTF
>TRBJ2-1|TRBV5-1|TRBD1
CASSDRDRGNNEQFF
>TRBJ2-2|TRBV30|-
CACYTGELFF
>TRBJ1-2|TRBV2|-
CASSTASYGYTF
>TRBJ2-7|TRBV20-1|TRBD2
CSASPQRETSYEQYF
>TRBJ2-7|TRBV5-4|-
CASSLGSAGSTLYEQYF
>TRBJ2-7|TRBV28|TRBD2
CASNTRELAVSYEQYF
>TRBJ2-3|TRBV20-1|-
CSASRDGADTQYF
>TRBJ2-2|TRBV30|-
CAWSEAGELFF
>TRBJ2-3|TRBV28|TRBD2
CASSFAGLAGGSTDTQYF
>TRBJ2-1|TRBV10-1|TRBD1
CASGPGGSYEQFF
>TRBJ2-3|TRBV14|TRBD2
CASSQLGLAGGPTDTQYF
>TRBJ2-7|TRBV5-1|-
CASSQQAGTYEQYF
>TRBJ2-5|TRBV9|TRBD1
CASSDRDSQETQYF
>TRBJ1-2|TRBV6-2/TRBV6-3|TRBD1
CASSIGGEFNGYTF
>TRBJ2-7|TRBV4-2|-
CASSQEGRSDEQYF
>TRBJ2-5|TRBV30|-
CAWSVLLETQYF
>TRBJ2-7|TRBV12-3/TRBV12-4|-
CASSFDAGLEQYF
>TRBJ1-1|TRBV5-8|-
CASSRGGRARNTEAFF
>TRBJ2-1|TRBV11-2|-
CASSFSRVSSYNEQFF
>TRBJ1-1|TRBV6-6|-
CASSYRDTNTEAFF
>TRBJ1-2|TRBV7-9|TRBD1
CASSWDRAGYTF
>TRBJ2-5|TRBV6-2/TRBV6-3|-
CAMGPQETQYF
>TRBJ2-4|TRBV5-1|TRBD2
CASSIELAGGILAKNIQYF
>TRBJ1-6|TRBV11-2|-
CASSPAEAGASSPLHF
>TRBJ2-5|TRBV6-5|-
CASSYDRETQYF